The sequence of this T cell receptor (beta chain) was determined in a study of T cells after yellow fever vaccination. Overall study results and limits: Most clones from primary vaccination were detected again post-booster (roughly 96% CD4, around 90% CD8). A minor fraction of clonotypes spanned both CD4 and CD8 compartments. Contaminating bulk clonotypes could be abundant in FACS-sorted repertoires.

This clonotype turned up a few times. The target antigen is unknown. TCRdb independently ran MiXCR on the 5' RACE reads; one entry per CDR3 protein. The sample gives 120,000 or so distinct CDR3 sequences, approximately 14% of which show up once; 43% is in the top ten. The CDR3 is made up of 14 amino acids. V lost 6 bases to trimming and J lost 4 bases, with 13 bases between them. V usage is TRBV12-3 or TRBV12-4 and J usage is TRBJ2-1; D uncertain. This TCR was recovered from a man aged 18-30 years who received the YFV17D yellow fever vaccine. Specimen: CD8+ T cells sorted from PBMCs, collected 5 days after the yellow fever booster vaccination. The CDR3 region has the DNA TGTGCCAGCAGCCTGGGTGAACAGTACAATGAGCAGTTCTTC. Residues: CASSLGEQYNEQFF.